These T cell receptor beta chains were read from a single sample in a study of blood T cells in healthy people across ages. A single record per CDR3 protein comes from TCRdb applying MiXCR to the 5' RACE reads. Of hundreds of thousands of distinct CDR3 sequences listed, over 25% were seen once; the top ten hold 3% to 4%. These data were likewise used in another study, on T cells of mothers and their children.

Sample: blood. Receptors were obtained from a boy younger than 10 in good health. The CDR3 runs from the conserved cysteine through the conserved F or W. Each record gives: V gene, clone size, J gene, D gene, CDR3 DNA, CDR3 protein. The D gene is left open where the match is weak. The size entry is marked missing in some rows and otherwise reads once, few, many or a size class.

v_call: TRBV12-3/TRBV12-4; clone_size: .; j_call: TRBJ2-2; d_call: .; cdr3_nt: TGTGCCAGCAGTTTAACGGGGGCAACCACCGGGGAGCTGTTTTTT; cdr3_aa: CASSLTGATTGELFF
v_call: TRBV29-1; clone_size: .; j_call: TRBJ1-5; d_call: .; cdr3_nt: TGCAGCGTTGAGTCAGATAGCAATCAGCCCCAGCATTTT; cdr3_aa: CSVESDSNQPQHF
v_call: TRBV12-3/TRBV12-4; clone_size: .; j_call: TRBJ2-7; d_call: .; cdr3_nt: TGTGCCAGCAGTTTTACTAGAACGGGCGAGCAGTACTTC; cdr3_aa: CASSFTRTGEQYF
v_call: TRBV24-1; clone_size: .; j_call: TRBJ2-3; d_call: .; cdr3_nt: TGTGCCACCAGTGATAGTTCCAGCACAGATACGCAGTATTTT; cdr3_aa: CATSDSSSTDTQYF
v_call: TRBV27; clone_size: many; j_call: TRBJ2-1; d_call: .; cdr3_nt: TGTGCCAGCAGTTTAGGAGTTTACAATGAGCAGTTCTTC; cdr3_aa: CASSLGVYNEQFF
v_call: TRBV27; clone_size: .; j_call: TRBJ2-7; d_call: TRBD2; cdr3_nt: TGTGCCAGCAGTTTGACTAGCGGTGACATCCACGAGCAGTACTTC; cdr3_aa: CASSLTSGDIHEQYF
v_call: TRBV10-3; clone_size: .; j_call: TRBJ2-2; d_call: .; cdr3_nt: TGTGCCATATACCGACAAGAGGCAAGTCTCACCGGGGAGCTGTTTTTT; cdr3_aa: CAIYRQEASLTGELFF
v_call: TRBV6-5; clone_size: few; j_call: TRBJ1-1; d_call: .; cdr3_nt: TGTGCCAGCAGTTACCCAACGGGGACCCTTGGGAAGTTCACTGAAGCTTTCTTT; cdr3_aa: CASSYPTGTLGKFTEAFF
v_call: TRBV5-1; clone_size: few; j_call: TRBJ2-3; d_call: TRBD2; cdr3_nt: TGCGCCAGCAGCGCCTTGACTAGCGGGGGGGCGGAGTATTTT; cdr3_aa: CASSALTSGGAEYF
v_call: TRBV2; clone_size: .; j_call: TRBJ2-1; d_call: TRBD2; cdr3_nt: TGTGCCAGCAGTCAGACTAGCACGGGTGAGCAGTTCTTC; cdr3_aa: CASSQTSTGEQFF
v_call: TRBV12-3/TRBV12-4; clone_size: .; j_call: TRBJ2-7; d_call: TRBD1; cdr3_nt: TGTGCCAGCGGGAAGTTGACAGGGGAACACGAGCAGTACTTC; cdr3_aa: CASGKLTGEHEQYF
v_call: TRBV7-9; clone_size: few; j_call: TRBJ1-1; d_call: .; cdr3_nt: TGTGCCAGCAGCTTATTGGCGGGGATGAACACTGAAGCTTTCTTT; cdr3_aa: CASSLLAGMNTEAFF
v_call: TRBV5-1; clone_size: .; j_call: TRBJ2-7; d_call: .; cdr3_nt: TGCGCCAGCAGCTTGGGGCATCTGCACGAGCAGTACTTC; cdr3_aa: CASSLGHLHEQYF
v_call: TRBV29-1; clone_size: .; j_call: TRBJ2-5; d_call: .; cdr3_nt: TGCAGCGTTGTAATAACGTTTTGGGAGACCCAGTACTTC; cdr3_aa: CSVVITFWETQYF
v_call: TRBV3-1; clone_size: once; j_call: TRBJ1-2; d_call: .; cdr3_nt: TGTGCCAGCAGCCAAGTTTCGGCAGGGTCAAACTATGGCTACACCTTC; cdr3_aa: CASSQVSAGSNYGYTF
v_call: TRBV20-1; clone_size: few; j_call: TRBJ1-2; d_call: .; cdr3_nt: TGCAGTGCTAGAGATCCCCTTTCTGGCTACACCTTC; cdr3_aa: CSARDPLSGYTF
v_call: TRBV20-1; clone_size: few; j_call: TRBJ2-5; d_call: .; cdr3_nt: TGCAGTGCTAGTCGTGACAGGGAGGTACAGACCCAGTACTTC; cdr3_aa: CSASRDREVQTQYF
v_call: TRBV12-3/TRBV12-4; clone_size: few; j_call: TRBJ2-5; d_call: .; cdr3_nt: TGTGCCAGCAGAATCCTCGACGGGGGCAGGGGAGAGACCCAGTACTTC; cdr3_aa: CASRILDGGRGETQYF
v_call: TRBV7-6; clone_size: few; j_call: TRBJ2-7; d_call: .; cdr3_nt: TGTGCCAGCAGCGGCCCGGGACGTGAAAGCTCCTACGAGCAGTACTTC; cdr3_aa: CASSGPGRESSYEQYF
v_call: TRBV20-1; clone_size: .; j_call: TRBJ2-7; d_call: TRBD2; cdr3_nt: TGCAGTGCTACTCCACGACTAGCGGGGAGGCAATACGAGCAGTACTTC; cdr3_aa: CSATPRLAGRQYEQYF
v_call: TRBV10-2; clone_size: few; j_call: TRBJ2-7; d_call: .; cdr3_nt: TGCGCCAGCAGTGAGGTCCACGAGCAGTACTTC; cdr3_aa: CASSEVHEQYF
v_call: TRBV6-5; clone_size: few; j_call: TRBJ1-4; d_call: .; cdr3_nt: TGTGCCAGCAGTTACTCGAGAAGAAATGAAAAACTGTTTTTT; cdr3_aa: CASSYSRRNEKLFF
v_call: TRBV5-6; clone_size: .; j_call: TRBJ2-5; d_call: .; cdr3_nt: TGTGCCAGCAGCTTGGCGGCCTTCGGGGGCCAAGAGACCCAGTACTTC; cdr3_aa: CASSLAAFGGQETQYF
v_call: TRBV18; clone_size: few; j_call: TRBJ2-3; d_call: .; cdr3_nt: TGTGCCAGCTCACCACCTAATAAGGGAGGATACACAGATACGCAGTATTTT; cdr3_aa: CASSPPNKGGYTDTQYF
v_call: TRBV29-1; clone_size: .; j_call: TRBJ2-7; d_call: .; cdr3_nt: TGCAGCGTTTGGGGTAGCGAGAGCTCCTACGAGCAGTACTTC; cdr3_aa: CSVWGSESSYEQYF
v_call: TRBV29-1; clone_size: once; j_call: TRBJ2-3; d_call: .; cdr3_nt: TGCAGCGTATCGACCCAGGTAGATACGCAGTATTTT; cdr3_aa: CSVSTQVDTQYF
v_call: TRBV6-1; clone_size: .; j_call: TRBJ2-5; d_call: .; cdr3_nt: TGTGCCAGCAGTGGGGGTCTCAGTTGGGGCCAGTACTTC; cdr3_aa: CASSGGLSWGQYF
v_call: TRBV7-2; clone_size: .; j_call: TRBJ2-5; d_call: TRBD2; cdr3_nt: TGTGCCAGCAGCTTAAAGAGAGGCTTAGCGGGAGGAGTGGAGACCCAGTACTTC; cdr3_aa: CASSLKRGLAGGVETQYF
v_call: TRBV7-2; clone_size: few; j_call: TRBJ2-5; d_call: .; cdr3_nt: TGTGCCAGCAGCTTACCACCGGGGCCCGAACCGTTCTTC; cdr3_aa: CASSLPPGPEPFF
v_call: TRBV18; clone_size: many; j_call: TRBJ2-3; d_call: .; cdr3_nt: TGTGCCAGCTCACCCTACGGGGGGCACACAGATACGCAGTATTTT; cdr3_aa: CASSPYGGHTDTQYF
v_call: TRBV2; clone_size: .; j_call: TRBJ2-2; d_call: TRBD1; cdr3_nt: TGTGCCAGCAGACCCACCAACAGGGGGCGGACCGGGGAGCTGTTTTTT; cdr3_aa: CASRPTNRGRTGELFF
v_call: TRBV7-9; clone_size: .; j_call: TRBJ2-2; d_call: .; cdr3_nt: TGTGCCAGCAGCTTTCGGAAGACCGGGGAGCTGTTTTTT; cdr3_aa: CASSFRKTGELFF
v_call: TRBV9; clone_size: .; j_call: TRBJ2-2; d_call: .; cdr3_nt: TGTGCCAGCAGTATGTACACCGGGGAGCTGTTTTTT; cdr3_aa: CASSMYTGELFF
v_call: TRBV7-2; clone_size: .; j_call: TRBJ2-3; d_call: TRBD2; cdr3_nt: TGTGCCAGCAGCTTAGGGGGGAGGGCCGGCGGAACGCAGTATTTT; cdr3_aa: CASSLGGRAGGTQYF
v_call: TRBV4-1; clone_size: .; j_call: TRBJ1-1; d_call: .; cdr3_nt: TGCGCCAGCAGCCAAGAATGGAGCGCTGAAGCTTTCTTT; cdr3_aa: CASSQEWSAEAFF
v_call: TRBV7-2; clone_size: few; j_call: TRBJ2-7; d_call: TRBD2; cdr3_nt: TGTGCCAGCAGCTCCTGGACTAGCGGGAACTACGAGCAGTACTTC; cdr3_aa: CASSSWTSGNYEQYF
v_call: TRBV29-1; clone_size: .; j_call: TRBJ2-2; d_call: TRBD2; cdr3_nt: TGCAGCGCTGGGACTAGCGGGATCTCCGGGGAGCTGTTTTTT; cdr3_aa: CSAGTSGISGELFF
v_call: TRBV7-8; clone_size: few; j_call: TRBJ2-7; d_call: .; cdr3_nt: TGTGCCAGCAACTTAGGAGGAGGGGGGCATCCCTACGAGCAGTACTTC; cdr3_aa: CASNLGGGGHPYEQYF
v_call: TRBV7-6; clone_size: few; j_call: TRBJ2-1; d_call: .; cdr3_nt: TGTGCCAGCAGCTCGACGGGACCAGTGCAGTTCTTC; cdr3_aa: CASSSTGPVQFF
v_call: TRBV20-1; clone_size: .; j_call: TRBJ2-1; d_call: TRBD2; cdr3_nt: TGCAGTGCTCCTTGGACTAGCGGGAGTCGGCCAAGAGATGAGCAGTTCTTC; cdr3_aa: CSAPWTSGSRPRDEQFF
v_call: TRBV6-2/TRBV6-3; clone_size: many; j_call: TRBJ2-2; d_call: .; cdr3_nt: TGTGCCAGCAGCCACGTCGAGCGGGACACCGGGGAGCTGTTTTTT; cdr3_aa: CASSHVERDTGELFF
v_call: TRBV20-1; clone_size: .; j_call: TRBJ1-2; d_call: .; cdr3_nt: TGCAGTGCTAGAGTAGAGGTGTATGGCTACACCTTC; cdr3_aa: CSARVEVYGYTF